Following are 27 T cell receptor beta chains from one sample sequenced in a study of identical twins. TCRdb analysed the 5' RACE reads with MiXCR anew, one entry per CDR3 protein. The sample lists around 220,000 distinct CDR3 sequences, about 10% seen once, with over 8% in the top ten. The sample was memory T cells sorted from blood. These receptors were obtained from a man aged 45-65 years in good health.

This clonotype has more than one count but fewer than ten. In DNA, the CDR3 is TGTGCCAGCAGCTTGGGGACAGGGCGGACAGATACGCAGTATTTT. It encodes CASSLGTGRTDTQYF. V is TRBV7-3 and J is TRBJ2-3; 9 bases fit TRBD1. This CDR3 spans 15 amino acids. Germline CDR1 and CDR2: SGHTA and FQGTGA. V gave up 3 bases and J gave up 3 bases; unmatched junction bases: 4. Full variable domain (rest looked up from reference TRBV7-3 and TRBJ2-3): GAGVSQTPSNKVTEKGKYVELRCDPISGHTALYWYRQSLGQGPEFLIYFQGTGAADDSGLPNDRFFAVRPEGSVSTLKIQRTERGDSAVYLCASSLGTGRTDTQYFGPGTRLTVL.

This clonotype was seen only a few times. This chain joins TRBV5-1 and TRBJ2-1; 9 bases line up with TRBD1. This CDR3 region has 20 residues. The germline V gene has CDR1 SGHRS and CDR2 YFSETQ. The V segment lost 3 bases and the J segment 0 bases; nucleotides outside the gene matches: 16. In DNA form, the CDR3 reads TGCGCCAGCAGCTCCTCGTATGGGACAGGGCAGATTAGCTCCTACAATGAGCAGTTCTTC. As protein: CASSSSYGTGQISSYNEQFF.

The rearrangement joins TRBV12-3 or TRBV12-4 to TRBJ2-3, with D unresolved. V dropped 9 bases and J dropped 0 bases, with 25 bases sitting between them. The CDR3 runs 18 residues. The CDR3 DNA is TGTGCCAGAAGTCCAAGAGTCGTGGGGAAAATCAGCACAGATACGCAGTATTTT. It codes for CARSPRVVGKISTDTQYF.

This clonotype has only a few counts. The gene calls are TRBV7-2 and TRBJ2-3; D call uncertain. The germline CDR1 and CDR2 sequences are SGHTA and FQGNSA. With 5 bases removed from V and 1 base from J, the gap between germline ends came to 7 bases. CDR3 length: 13 residues. CDR3 bases: TGTGCCAGCAGCCATGGAGGCACAGATACGCAGTATTTT. Its translation is CASSHGGTDTQYF.

This clonotype was detected ten times or more. The chain has TRBV11-2 and TRBJ2-7; D possibly corresponds to TRBD1 (5 bases). CDR1 SGHAT and CDR2 FQNNGV come from the germline V gene. V lost 4 bases, J lost 2 bases, and 9 bases lay in between. The CDR3 extends over 13 amino acids. The CDR3 bases are TGTGCCAGCAGCTCTCTGACAGCCTACGAGCAGTACTTC. Amino acids: CASSSLTAYEQYF.

V and J are TRBV11-1 and TRBJ2-1; D might be TRBD2 (5 bases). CDR3 length equals 12 residues. Germline V gives CDR1 SGHAT, CDR2 FQDESV (reference sequence). Trimming shortened V by 5 bases and J by 10 bases, and 12 bases separated the two germline ends. CDR3 protein: CASSARWEEQFF. CDR3 in DNA: TGTGCCAGCAGCGCGAGGTGGGAGGAGCAGTTCTTC.

This clonotype was seen repeatedly, ten times or more. The rearrangement joins TRBV5-1 to TRBJ2-3; a possible D gene is TRBD2 (7 bases). Germline CDR1 is SGHRS and CDR2 is YFSETQ. The V end lost 0 bases, the J end lost 5 bases, and 13 bases lay between the germline ends. This CDR3 has 15 residues. The CDR3 DNA follows: TGCGCCAGCAGCTTGGACGGGGGGCCGCAAGATACGCAGTATTTT. Its protein product is CASSLDGGPQDTQYF.

This clonotype came up many times. This sequence joins TRBV7-6 and TRBJ1-1; no clear D. V gave up 2 bases and J gave up 0 bases, with 4 bases separating them. The germline gives CDR1 SGHVS, CDR2 FNYEAQ. CDR3 length equals 13 residues. Written as DNA, the CDR3 is TGTGCCAGCAGCTTACTGGTGAACACTGAAGCTTTCTTT. Its protein product is CASSLLVNTEAFF.

J is TRBJ2-6 and V is TRBV6-1; the D call may be TRBD1 or TRBD2 (5 bases each). The CDR3 sequence is 18 residues long. Germline V gene data show CDR1 as MNHNS and CDR2 as SASEGT. The ends were cut back, 7 bases at V and 0 bases at J, with 19 bases in the middle. CDR3 nucleotide sequence: TGTGCCAGCAAGATGGCAGGGAGCTACATCTCTGGGGCCAACGTCCTGACTTTC. Translating gives CASKMAGSYISGANVLTF.

V and J are TRBV20-1 and TRBJ1-1, with D unresolved. Deletions cut 1 base from V and 11 bases from J, with 8 bases between. Germline CDR1 and CDR2: DFQATT and SNEGSKA (reference sequence). The CDR3 runs 10 residues. The CDR3 coding sequence is TGCAGTGCTAGAGGCCAATTGGCTTTCTTT. Translated, it gives CSARGQLAFF.

This clonotype turned up a few times. The rearrangement uses TRBV19 and TRBJ2-1; D is uncertain. V lost 6 bases and J 0 bases, leaving 9 bases between the germline ends. The CDR3 consists of 14 residues. Germline V gene sequence: CDR1 LNHDA, CDR2 SQIVND (reference sequence). In nucleotides, the CDR3 is TGTGCCAGTAGCTCCAGTTACTCCTACAATGAGCAGTTCTTC. Encoded protein: CASSSSYSYNEQFF.

This clonotype was observed a few times. The chain joins TRBV6-2 or TRBV6-3 to TRBJ2-2; the match to TRBD2 covers 9 bases. Germline CDR1 reads MNHEY; CDR2 reads SVGEGT. V dropped 6 bases and J dropped 3; count of bases not matched to a gene: 2. The CDR3 is 14 amino acids. The CDR3 is CASRAGGHTGELFF. In nucleotides, the CDR3 is TGTGCCAGCAGAGCGGGGGGCCACACCGGGGAGCTGTTTTTT.

This clonotype has ten or more counts. In DNA form, the CDR3 reads TGTGCCAGCAGCTTGGTAGACTTCGGCTACACCTTC. This encodes CASSLVDFGYTF. The V gene is TRBV5-5, the J gene TRBJ1-2; no clear D. V was pared by 0 bases and J by 8 bases, with 8 bases between. In germline, CDR1 is SGHKS, CDR2 YYEKEE (reference sequence). The CDR3 runs to 12 residues. Supplemented by reference TRBV5-5 and TRBJ1-2, the full variable domain reads DAGVTQSPTHLIKTRGQQVTLRCSPISGHKSVSWYQQVLGQGPQFIFQYYEKEERGRGNFPDRFSARQFPNYSSELNVNALLLGDSALYLCASSLVDFGYTFGSGTRLTVV.

The genes are TRBV12-3 or TRBV12-4 and TRBJ1-4; no clear D gene. Trimming left V 0 bases short and J 8 bases short, with 10 bases between. The CDR3 is 14 amino acids. The chain's CDR3 is CASSLAPQGEKLFF. CDR3 nucleotides: TGTGCCAGCAGTTTAGCGCCCCAAGGGGAAAAACTGTTTTTT.

V and J are TRBV10-3 and TRBJ1-5, with 7 bases lining up with TRBD1. With 3 bases clipped from V and 0 bases from J, the junction kept 14 bases outside the gene matches. Germline-derived CDR1 and CDR2 are ENHRY and SYGVKD. The CDR3 runs 19 residues. Here the CDR3 DNA reads TGTGCCATCAGTGAAGATGGGTGGGCAGGGGGAAATAGCAATCAGCCCCAGCATTTT. It is translated as CAISEDGWAGGNSNQPQHF.

At least ten counts were recorded for this clonotype. The CDR3 DNA sequence: TGTGCCAGCAGCCCAGGGATGGGGGAGCAGTTCTTC. Its translation is CASSPGMGEQFF. This sequence joins TRBV7-8 and TRBJ2-1, with D maybe TRBD1 (5 bases). CDR3 length: 12 residues. Trimming cost V 5 bases and J 10 bases, with 12 bases left between them. In germline, CDR1 is SGHVS, CDR2 FQNEAQ.

This chain links TRBV5-4 with TRBJ1-2, with D perhaps TRBD1 (5 bases). Germline V gene sequence: CDR1 SGHNT, CDR2 YYREEE (reference sequence). V was pared by 2 bases and J by 4 bases, with 15 bases between. CDR3 length: 15 amino acids. The CDR3 is CASSFLFSGTYGYTF. CDR3 DNA sequence: TGTGCCAGCAGCTTTCTTTTCTCGGGGACCTATGGCTACACCTTC.

This clonotype has a count of ten or more. This chain links TRBV7-2 with TRBJ2-7, with D tentatively TRBD1 (6 bases). Germline V gives CDR1 SGHTA, CDR2 FQGNSA. The CDR3 spans 15 residues. V lost 0 bases and J 2 bases, leaving 11 bases between the germline ends. The CDR3: CASSLAGHPPYEQYF. CDR3 sequence (DNA): TGTGCCAGCAGCTTAGCGGGACACCCTCCCTACGAGCAGTACTTC.

The chain recombines TRBV11-2 with TRBJ2-7; D is ambiguous. Trimming shortened V by 2 bases and J by 3 bases, and 14 bases separated the two germline ends. The length of the CDR3 is 15 residues. From germline, CDR1 is SGHAT and CDR2 FQNNGV. The CDR3 region has the DNA TGTGCCAGCAGCTTATCTTACGGTATCGACTACGAGCAGTACTTC. This gives the protein CASSLSYGIDYEQYF.

This clonotype has a handful of counts. J is TRBJ1-3 and V is TRBV4-3; D gene uncertain. Germline CDR1 is LGHNA and CDR2 is YSLEER. The CDR3 covers 17 residues. The germline V and J ends were trimmed by 2 bases and 0 bases, with 14 bases remaining between them. CDR3 DNA sequence: TGCGCCAGCAGCCAACAAAAACCGGGGAGCTCTGGAAACACCATATATTTT. Translated: CASSQQKPGSSGNTIYF.

The chain carries TRBV7-8 and TRBJ2-1; D perhaps matches TRBD2 (5 bases). Trimming removed 0 bases from V and 4 bases from J, with 19 bases in between. This CDR3 spans 18 amino acids. Germline V gives CDR1 SGHVS, CDR2 FQNEAQ. CDR3 DNA sequence: TGTGCCAGCAGCTTAGCAGGTGGAGTAGCGTCCCGGTACAATGAGCAGTTCTTC. Translated, it gives CASSLAGGVASRYNEQFF. The variable domain in full, with the rest retrieved from reference TRBV7-8 and TRBJ2-1, is GAGVSQSPRYKVAKRGQDVALRCDPISGHVSLFWYQQALGQGPEFLTYFQNEAQLDKSGLPSDRFFAERPEGSVSTLKIQRTQQEDSAVYLCASSLAGGVASRYNEQFFGPGTRLTVL.

This clonotype was seen a handful of times. The CDR3 nucleotides read TGTGCCAGCAGCTTAGAATTTGGCGAGCAGTACTTC. Protein product: CASSLEFGEQYF. The chain uses TRBV7-2 and TRBJ2-7; D is uncertain. The germline gives CDR1 SGHTA, CDR2 FQGNSA. The CDR3 extends over 12 amino acids. V shed 1 base and J shed 6 bases, with 7 bases lying between them.

The sample holds many counts of this clonotype. J is TRBJ2-7 and V is TRBV4-3; 7 bases match TRBD1. V lost 1 base, J lost 4 bases, and 7 bases stayed unmatched. This CDR3 has 15 residues. CDR1 is LGHNA and CDR2 is YSLEER in the germline V gene. Written as DNA, the CDR3 is TGCGCCAGCAGCCAAGTCTGGACAGGCCGTTACGAGCAGTACTTC. Its translation is CASSQVWTGRYEQYF.

This clonotype was counted only a few times. This rearrangement joins TRBV7-6 to TRBJ2-1; a possible D gene is TRBD2 (7 bases). Germline assignment: CDR1 SGHVS and CDR2 FNYEAQ. Between the trimmed V and J ends, which lost 5 bases and 8 bases, there was a span of 22 bases. This CDR3 is built from 16 residues. This CDR3 reads CASSLKGGSGVDEQFF. Here the CDR3 DNA reads TGTGCCAGCAGCCTAAAGGGGGGGTCCGGTGTTGATGAGCAGTTCTTC. The whole variable domain, remainder taken from reference TRBV7-6 and TRBJ2-1, is GAGVSQSPRYKVTKRGQDVALRCDPISGHVSLYWYRQALGQGPEFLTYFNYEAQQDKSGLPNDRFSAERPEGSISTLTIQRTEQRDSAMYRCASSLKGGSGVDEQFFGPGTRLTVL.

The sample holds many counts of this clonotype. The V and J genes are TRBV20-1 and TRBJ1-6, with a weak D call TRBD1 (6 bases). Deletions cut 3 bases from V and 8 bases from J, with 11 bases between. The V gene's germline CDR1 is DFQATT and CDR2 SNEGSKA (reference sequence). The CDR3 is made up of 13 amino acids. As DNA, the CDR3 is TGCAGTGCTAGCTCAGGGGCTGATTCACCCCTCCACTTT. This sequence encodes CSASSGADSPLHF.

This clonotype was seen only a few times. The chain couples TRBV29-1 to TRBJ1-4; D is undetermined. CDR3 length: 13 residues. Germline CDR1 is SQVTM and CDR2 is ANQGSEA. The V and J ends lost 6 bases and 8 bases respectively, with 16 bases between them. For the CDR3, the DNA is TGCAGCGTCGCCCCGGGCCCTCGGGAAAAACTGTTTTTT. Residues: CSVAPGPREKLFF.

A few counts support this clonotype. The rearrangement joins TRBV18 to TRBJ2-4; D gene unclear. CDR3 length: 15 amino acids. Germline CDR1 is KGHSH and CDR2 is LQKENI. V gave up 0 bases and J gave up 7 bases, with 13 bases separating them. The CDR3 nucleotides are TGTGCCAGCTCACCACCGGTGGGGAATCGGAACATTCAGTACTTC. It codes for CASSPPVGNRNIQYF.